The rows below give T cell receptor beta chains drawn from one sample of a study of PD-1 blockade in classical Hodgkin lymphoma. Produced via immunoSEQ multiplex PCR; TCRdb's table is partial and in-frame only. Of 60,000 or so clones listed, about 88% are singletons. The material was peripheral blood mononuclear cells (PBMCs), obtained at baseline. The source is a human donor with classical Hodgkin lymphoma. The CDR3 runs from the conserved cysteine through the conserved F or W. Fields, in order: D gene, J gene, clone size, V gene, CDR3 protein, CDR3 DNA. A D gene is named only where the DNA matches it firmly. Size is stated for part of the rows, as once, few or many counts, or as a class when the clone is expanded.

D: -; J: TRBJ2-5; size: -; V: TRBV5-4; CDR3: CASSLALATQETQYF; DNA: TGTGCCAGCAGCTTGGCCTTGGCAACCCAAGAGACCCAGTACTTC
D: -; J: TRBJ2-3; size: -; V: TRBV27; CDR3: CASSLGPYTDTQYF; DNA: TGTGCCAGCAGTTTAGGGCCTTACACAGATACGCAGTATTTT
D: -; J: TRBJ2-7; size: -; V: TRBV7-6; CDR3: CASSLAPGGTYEQYF; DNA: TGTGCCAGCAGCTTAGCGCCAGGGGGGACCTACGAGCAGTACTTC
D: TRBD1; J: TRBJ1-5; size: -; V: TRBV15; CDR3: CATSRGDRENQPQHF; DNA: TGTGCCACCAGCAGAGGGGACAGGGAAAATCAGCCCCAGCATTTT
D: -; J: TRBJ2-5; size: -; V: TRBV28; CDR3: CASSSPNQETQYF; DNA: TGTGCCAGCAGTTCACCTAACCAAGAGACCCAGTACTTC
D: -; J: TRBJ1-2; size: -; V: TRBV28; CDR3: CASSLLRGVGYTF; DNA: TGTGCCAGCAGTTTATTGCGGGGCGTAGGCTACACCTTC
D: -; J: TRBJ2-7; size: medium-sized; V: TRBV5-1; CDR3: CASSPHHGEQYF; DNA: TGCGCCAGCAGCCCCCATCACGGCGAGCAGTACTTC
D: TRBD1; J: TRBJ1-2; size: few; V: TRBV27; CDR3: CASGGQGAGGYTF; DNA: TGTGCCAGCGGAGGACAGGGGGCAGGAGGCTACACCTTC
D: TRBD1; J: TRBJ1-5; size: -; V: TRBV5-6; CDR3: CASSAGQGKNQPQHF; DNA: TGTGCCAGCAGCGCGGGACAGGGTAAAAACCAGCCCCAGCATTTT
D: TRBD1; J: TRBJ2-5; size: -; V: TRBV6-5; CDR3: CASSYFAGGETQYF; DNA: TGTGCCAGCAGTTACTTTGCAGGGGGAGAGACCCAGTACTTC
D: -; J: TRBJ1-1; size: -; V: TRBV9; CDR3: CASSVRGRWVCTEAFF; DNA: TGTGCCAGCAGCGTGAGGGGTAGGTGGGTCTGCACTGAAGCTTTCTTT
D: TRBD1; J: TRBJ1-1; size: -; V: TRBV18; CDR3: CASSPRQGDTEAFF; DNA: TGTGCCAGCTCACCTCGACAGGGAGACACTGAAGCTTTCTTT
D: -; J: TRBJ2-7; size: -; V: TRBV5-8; CDR3: CASSSGEYEQYF; DNA: TGTGCCAGCAGCTCAGGGGAGTACGAGCAGTACTTC
D: -; J: TRBJ1-1; size: -; V: TRBV11-2; CDR3: CASSADRRAEAFF; DNA: TGTGCCAGCAGCGCCGATCGAAGGGCGGAAGCTTTCTTT